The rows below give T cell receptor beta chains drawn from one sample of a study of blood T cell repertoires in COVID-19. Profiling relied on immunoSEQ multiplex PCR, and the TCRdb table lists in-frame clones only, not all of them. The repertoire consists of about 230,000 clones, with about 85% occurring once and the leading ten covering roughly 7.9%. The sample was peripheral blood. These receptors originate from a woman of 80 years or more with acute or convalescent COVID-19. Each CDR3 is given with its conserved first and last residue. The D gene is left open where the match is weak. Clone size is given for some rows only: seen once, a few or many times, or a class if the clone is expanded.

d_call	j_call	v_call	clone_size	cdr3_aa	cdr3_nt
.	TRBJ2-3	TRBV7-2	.	CASRREDTQYF	TGTGCCAGCAGGCGGGAAGATACGCAGTATTTT
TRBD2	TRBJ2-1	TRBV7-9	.	CASSLSAGGRNEQFF	TGTGCCAGCAGCTTATCGGCGGGGGGGCGTAATGAGCAGTTCTTC
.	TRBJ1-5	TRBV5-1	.	CASSSITGQPQHF	TGCGCCAGCAGCTCTATCACAGGGCAGCCCCAGCATTTT
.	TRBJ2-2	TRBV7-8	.	CASSGELARGLFF	TGTGCCAGCAGCGGCGAACTTGCAAGGGGGCTGTTTTTT
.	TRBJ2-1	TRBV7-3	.	CASSLRWENNEQFF	TGTGCCAGCAGCTTAAGGTGGGAGAACAATGAGCAGTTCTTC
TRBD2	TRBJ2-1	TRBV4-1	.	CASSQDTSGSYYNEQFF	TGCGCCAGCAGCCAAGATACTAGCGGGAGCTACTACAATGAGCAGTTCTTC
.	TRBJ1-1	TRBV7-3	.	CASSLSRLPSTEAFF	TGTGCCAGCAGCTTATCGCGTCTTCCGAGCACTGAAGCTTTCTTT
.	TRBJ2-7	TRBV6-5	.	CASSSGTVTYEQYF	TGTGCCAGCAGCTCGGGAACTGTCACCTACGAGCAGTACTTC
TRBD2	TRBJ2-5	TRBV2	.	CATTKTSAQETQYF	TGTGCCACCACTAAGACTAGCGCGCAAGAGACCCAGTACTTC
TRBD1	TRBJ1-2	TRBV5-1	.	CASSTRTGTGVYGYTF	TGCGCCAGCAGCACCCGGACGGGGACAGGGGTCTATGGCTACACCTTC
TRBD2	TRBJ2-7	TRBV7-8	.	CASSVSGSYEQYF	TGTGCCAGCAGCGTCAGCGGGAGTTACGAGCAGTACTTC
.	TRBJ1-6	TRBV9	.	CASSGQGLNYNSPLHF	TGTGCCAGCAGCGGCCAGGGGCTTAACTATAATTCACCCCTCCACTTT
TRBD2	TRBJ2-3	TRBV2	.	CASSAPSGETDTQYF	TGTGCCAGCAGTGCACCTAGCGGGGAAACAGATACGCAGTATTTT
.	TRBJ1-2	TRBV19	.	CASSMPDSPYGYTF	TGTGCCAGTAGTATGCCCGATAGTCCCTATGGCTACACCTTC
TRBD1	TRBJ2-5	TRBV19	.	CASSSPNRGSGETQYF	TGTGCCAGTAGTAGTCCCAACAGGGGTTCGGGCGAGACCCAGTACTTC
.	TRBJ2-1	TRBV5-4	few	CATGPEAPVSQQFF	TGTGCCACCGGACCGGAGGCCCCTGTCTCTCAGCAGTTCTTC
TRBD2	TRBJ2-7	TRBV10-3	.	CAAGVQREIGEQYF	TGTGCCGCCGGAGTCCAGCGGGAAATCGGCGAGCAGTACTTC
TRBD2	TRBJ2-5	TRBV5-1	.	CASSLGTSPQETQYF	TGCGCCAGCAGCTTGGGGACTAGCCCCCAAGAGACCCAGTACTTC
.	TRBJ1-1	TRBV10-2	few	CASSESIRGLGTEAFF	TGCGCCAGCAGTGAGTCGATACGGGGTTTGGGCACTGAAGCTTTCTTT
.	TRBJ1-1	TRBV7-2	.	CASSLPRGRHTEAFF	TGTGCCAGCAGCCTACCCCGGGGGAGGCACACTGAAGCTTTCTTT
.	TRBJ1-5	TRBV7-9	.	CASRFGITSNQPQHF	TGTGCCAGCAGGTTCGGTATAACTAGCAATCAGCCCCAGCATTTT
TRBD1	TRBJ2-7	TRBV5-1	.	CASQTGGSREQYF	TGCGCCAGCCAGACAGGGGGTTCTCGCGAGCAGTACTTC
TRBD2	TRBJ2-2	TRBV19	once	CASSIRAGGSDKSSNTGELFF	TGTGCCAGTAGTATTCGAGCGGGAGGATCCGACAAAAGCTCGAACACCGGGGAGCTGTTTTTT
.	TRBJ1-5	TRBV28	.	CASSLFGSPTSNQPQHF	TGTGCCAGCAGTTTGTTCGGGTCTCCTACTAGCAATCAGCCCCAGCATTTT
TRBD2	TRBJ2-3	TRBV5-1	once	CASSLTSGPTDTQYF	TGCGCCAGCAGTTTAACTAGCGGGCCCACAGATACGCAGTATTTT
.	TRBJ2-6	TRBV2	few	CASSESGGANVLTF	TGTGCCAGCAGTGAATCGGGTGGGGCCAACGTCCTGACTTTC
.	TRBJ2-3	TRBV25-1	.	CASSTPGTDTQYF	TGTGCCAGCAGTACGCCAGGCACAGATACGCAGTATTTT
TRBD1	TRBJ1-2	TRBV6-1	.	CASRDRVEYGYTF	TGTGCCAGCAGGGACAGGGTGGAGTATGGCTACACCTTC
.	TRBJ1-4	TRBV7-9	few	CASSLYTGEEKLFF	TGTGCCAGCAGCCTCTATACCGGGGAGGAAAAACTGTTTTTT
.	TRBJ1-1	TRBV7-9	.	CASSPDTLNTEAFF	TGTGCCAGCAGCCCGGACACCCTGAACACTGAAGCTTTCTTT
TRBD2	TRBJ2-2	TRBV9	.	CASSVQSGGGTGELFF	TGTGCCAGCAGCGTCCAGAGCGGGGGGGGAACCGGGGAGCTGTTTTTT
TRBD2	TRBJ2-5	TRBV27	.	CASSPRLAGNIGTQYF	TGTGCCAGCAGTCCGCGACTAGCGGGGAACATCGGGACCCAGTACTTC
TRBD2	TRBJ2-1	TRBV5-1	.	CASSLQTAGALNEQFF	TGCGCCAGCAGCTTGCAAACAGCGGGGGCGCTCAATGAGCAGTTCTTC
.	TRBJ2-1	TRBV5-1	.	CASTRTEVAAEQFF	TGCGCCAGTACCCGTACGGAAGTGGCGGCTGAGCAGTTCTTC
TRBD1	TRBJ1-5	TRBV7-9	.	CASSSGQGNQPQHF	TGTGCCAGCAGCTCGGGACAGGGCAATCAGCCCCAGCATTTT
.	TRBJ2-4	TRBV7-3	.	CASTLRGDFRDCPKNIQYF	TGTGCCAGCACCTTAAGGGGGGATTTCAGGGATTGCCCCAAAAACATTCAGTACTTC
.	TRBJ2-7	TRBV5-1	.	CASRAVREQYF	TGCGCCAGCAGGGCCGTCAGGGAGCAGTACTTC
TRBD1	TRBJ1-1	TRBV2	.	CASSAGQGVAEAFF	TGTGCCAGCAGTGCGGGACAGGGGGTCGCTGAAGCTTTCTTT
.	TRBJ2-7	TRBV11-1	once	CASSIYREGQYF	TGTGCCAGCAGCATTTACAGGGAGGGCCAGTACTTC
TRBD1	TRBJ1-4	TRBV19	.	CASTDRGLGAANEKLFF	TGTGCCAGTACCGACAGGGGGCTAGGAGCGGCTAATGAAAAACTGTTTTTT
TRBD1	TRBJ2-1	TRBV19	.	CATKPGTVVHEQFF	TGTGCCACAAAGCCCGGGACAGTGGTTCATGAGCAGTTCTTC
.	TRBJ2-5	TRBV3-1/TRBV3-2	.	CASSPNSGKPSQVETQYF	TGTGCCAGCAGCCCTAATAGCGGAAAACCCAGCCAGGTTGAGACCCAGTACTTC
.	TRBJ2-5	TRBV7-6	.	CASSLALANQETQYF	TGTGCCAGCAGCTTAGCGCTGGCAAATCAAGAGACCCAGTACTTC
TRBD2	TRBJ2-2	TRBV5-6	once	CASSPRTSGGTGELFF	TGTGCCAGCAGCCCAAGGACTAGCGGGGGAACCGGGGAGCTGTTTTTT
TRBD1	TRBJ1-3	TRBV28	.	CASSLGQALLWSSSGNTIYF	TGTGCCAGCAGTTTAGGACAGGCCCTTCTTTGGTCGAGCTCTGGAAACACCATATATTTT
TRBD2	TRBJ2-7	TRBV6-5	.	CASMTSGSYEQYF	TGTGCCAGCATGACTAGCGGATCCTACGAGCAGTACTTC
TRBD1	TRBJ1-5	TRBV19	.	CASSPGTGRSNQPQHF	TGTGCCAGTAGCCCCGGGACAGGGCGTAGCAATCAGCCCCAGCATTTT
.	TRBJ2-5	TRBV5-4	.	CASSLTADSGETQYF	TGTGCCAGCAGCTTGACGGCAGATTCGGGAGAGACCCAGTACTTC
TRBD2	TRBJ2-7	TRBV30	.	CAWSPGLAGANEQYF	TGTGCCTGGAGCCCTGGATTAGCGGGAGCCAACGAGCAGTACTTC